Listed here is a single T cell receptor (beta chain). The clone's antigen remains unknown. No qualities accompany the bases; no much larger clone lies one base away. Libraries were prepared through the immunoSEQ multiplex PCR assay. Imported from immuneACCESS, the table was reduced by TCRdb to in-frame sequences with V and J called. These copies leave out some clones; in studies compared against another copy, an unresolved V gene accounts for under half, and the cause of the remainder is not known. Recorded for this sample are under 55,000 clones; approximately 91% of them occurred a single time. Roughly 1.5% of the sample goes to the ten largest clones. The sample comes from a study of T cell changes during pregnancy in multiple sclerosis (dated by TCRdb to the late 2010s). In terms of the full investigation: The study examined how the T cell repertoire changed over the course of pregnancy in women with multiple sclerosis.

Relative to germline, V is 1 base shorter and J is 6 bases shorter, with 12 bases between their ends. From its cysteine to its phenylalanine, the CDR3 spans 15 amino acids. Only the CDR3 portion is preserved as DNA: 45 bases, with reading frame beginning at the first base. CDR1 and CDR2 are drawn from the germline V gene: MGHRA, YSYEKL. The clonotype comes from a female donor with multiple sclerosis, enrolled in a pregnancy study. This sequence uses TRBV4-1 and TRBJ1-4; TRBD1 might be the D gene, on 5 matching bases. The sample consisted of PBMCs (not recorded whether the cells were cultured). The base sequence is TGCGCCAGCAGCCAAGGCCGGGGGGAGTATGAAAAACTGTTTTTT. The translation is CASSQGRGEYEKLFF.